The clone carrying this TCR beta chain has a single count. Its target is not known. Looked up from germline, CDR1 is MDHEN and CDR2 is SYDVKM. The CDR3 totals 13 residues. The V and J ends lost 7 bases and 13 bases, in that order; junction bases with no gene match: 13. The data are from a study of OX40 agonist ivuxolimab in advanced cancers. Study as a whole: Participants averaged approximately 65 years of age (range about 23 to 79) and were roughly 80% male. Earlier anti-PD-1, anti-PD-L1 or anti-CTLA-4 therapy was permitted; 30% to 45% had received some.

Assay used: immunoSEQ multiplex PCR; TCRdb lists only in-frame clones, some missing. This sample has 40,000 to 60,000 clones; around 79% occur once, and the top ten carry 6.5% to 9.5%. Study-wide results and caveats: CD4+ and CD8+ T cells in blood underwent clonal expansion by week 6 at 0.1 to 3.0 mg/kg.

This sequence originates from an adult with an advanced solid tumor such as melanoma, head and neck, liver or kidney cancer. The chain links TRBV28 to TRBJ1-5; TRBD1 matches 7 bases. The starting material was CD4+ or CD8+ T cells sorted from blood, obtained in a trial of the OX40 agonist ivuxolimab. This CDR3 reads CASTLGGHPAQHF. CDR3 nucleotide sequence: TGTGCCAGCACCTTAGGGGGCCACCCCGCGCAGCATTTT.